This T cell receptor beta chain comes out of a study of healthy donors' naive CD4 and CD8 T cells. Each TCR library used 450 to 600 ng of total RNA and a linear amplification protocol. Authors' methods: 78,498 TCR alpha transcripts were sequenced from 4 to 6 healthy donors. Each CDR3 protein is one row after TCRdb ran MiXCR on the reads. The V and J calls were not made by the authors but by TCRdb's processing. The repertoire consists of 180,000 or so distinct CDR3 sequences, with about 70% occurring once and the leading ten covering 2% to 2.5%. Germline lookup yields CDR1 SQVTM and CDR2 ANQGSEA. This CDR3 region has 10 residues. Trimming removed 3 bases from V and 9 bases from J, with 8 bases in between.

What was sequenced was naive CD4+ and CD8+ T cells sorted from blood, pooled from several donors. This chain uses TRBV29-1 with TRBJ1-1; unclear D gene. This receptor was identified in a pool of human donors in good health; the sample pools cells from several healthy donors. CDR3 in DNA: TGCAGCGTTGATCGCCGGCAAGCTTTCTTT. As protein: CSVDRRQAFF.